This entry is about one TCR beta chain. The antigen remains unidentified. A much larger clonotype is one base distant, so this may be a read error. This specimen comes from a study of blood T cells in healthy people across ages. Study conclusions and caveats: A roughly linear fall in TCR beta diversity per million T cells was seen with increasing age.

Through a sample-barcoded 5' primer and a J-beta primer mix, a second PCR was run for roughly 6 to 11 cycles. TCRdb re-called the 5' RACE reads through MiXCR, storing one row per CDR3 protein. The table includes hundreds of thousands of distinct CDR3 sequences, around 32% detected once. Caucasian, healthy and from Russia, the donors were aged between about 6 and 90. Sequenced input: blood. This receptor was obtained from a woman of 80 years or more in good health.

DNA for the CDR3: TGTGCCAGCAGCTTAAGGGCCCATGGGGACAATGAGCAGTACTTC. It codes for CASSLRAHGDNEQYF. The chain links TRBV7-7 to TRBJ2-7, with D perhaps TRBD1 (6 bases). Germline CDR1 SSHAT, CDR2 FNYEAQ (reference sequence). Trimming shortened V by 2 bases and J by 7 bases, and 18 bases separated the two germline ends. The CDR3 is 15 amino acids.